What follows describes a single TCR beta chain. As yet, its antigen is unknown. The CDR3 length is 14 residues. From germline, CDR1 is LNHDA and CDR2 SQIVND (reference sequence). Trimming at V came to 5 bases and at J to 7 bases, leaving 6 bases not matched to a gene. These data are taken from a study of shared clonotypes between healthy human individuals. For the study at large: Per-donor plates numbered three CD4 naive, three CD4 memory, two CD8 naive and one CD8 memory.

The protocol was immunoSEQ multiplex PCR, while the TCRdb copy is restricted to in-frame clones and leaves out a portion. The data hold some 1 million clones, with roughly 80% observed a single time. Points from the study as a whole: All-four-donor shared clonotypes had higher generation probabilities than non-shared clonotypes did. Only a few donors were included, so the genetic and exposure-history diversity represented was limited.

Sequencing was done on a sample of memory CD4+ T cells sorted from blood. Subset: CD45RA-negative fraction. The receptor comes from a young man in good health. This rearrangement joins TRBV19 to TRBJ1-5; 9 bases map to TRBD1. In nucleotides, the CDR3 is TGTGCCAGTAGTTGGGGACAGGGCATGCAGCCCCAGCATTTT. This gives the protein CASSWGQGMQPQHF.